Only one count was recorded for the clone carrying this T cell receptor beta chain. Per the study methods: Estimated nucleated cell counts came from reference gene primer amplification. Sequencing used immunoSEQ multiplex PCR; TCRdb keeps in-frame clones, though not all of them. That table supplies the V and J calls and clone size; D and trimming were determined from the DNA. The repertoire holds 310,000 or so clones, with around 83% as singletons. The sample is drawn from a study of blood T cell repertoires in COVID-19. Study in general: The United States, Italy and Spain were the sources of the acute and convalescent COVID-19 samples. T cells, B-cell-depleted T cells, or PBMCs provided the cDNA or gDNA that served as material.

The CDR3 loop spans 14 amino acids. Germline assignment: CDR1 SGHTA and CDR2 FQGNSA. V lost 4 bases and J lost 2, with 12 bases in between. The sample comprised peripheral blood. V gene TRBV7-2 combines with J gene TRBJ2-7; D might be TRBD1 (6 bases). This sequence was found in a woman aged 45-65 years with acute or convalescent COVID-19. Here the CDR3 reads CASSSGTIPYEQYF. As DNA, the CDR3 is TGTGCCAGCAGCTCCGGGACAATTCCCTACGAGCAGTACTTC.